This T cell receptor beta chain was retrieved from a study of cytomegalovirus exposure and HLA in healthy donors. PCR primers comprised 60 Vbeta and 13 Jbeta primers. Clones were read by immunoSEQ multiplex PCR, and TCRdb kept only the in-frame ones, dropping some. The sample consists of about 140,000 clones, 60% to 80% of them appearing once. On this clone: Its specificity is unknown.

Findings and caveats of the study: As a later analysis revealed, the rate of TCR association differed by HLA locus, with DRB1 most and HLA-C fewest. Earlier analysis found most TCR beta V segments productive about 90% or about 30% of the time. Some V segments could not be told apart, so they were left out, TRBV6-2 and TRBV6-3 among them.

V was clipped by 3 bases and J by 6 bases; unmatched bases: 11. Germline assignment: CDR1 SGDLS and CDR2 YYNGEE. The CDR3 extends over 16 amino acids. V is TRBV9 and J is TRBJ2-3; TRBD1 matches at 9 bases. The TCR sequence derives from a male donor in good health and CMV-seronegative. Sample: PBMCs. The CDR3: CASSATWTGDGDTQYF. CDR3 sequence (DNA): TGTGCCAGCAGCGCCACGTGGACAGGGGATGGTGATACGCAGTATTTT.